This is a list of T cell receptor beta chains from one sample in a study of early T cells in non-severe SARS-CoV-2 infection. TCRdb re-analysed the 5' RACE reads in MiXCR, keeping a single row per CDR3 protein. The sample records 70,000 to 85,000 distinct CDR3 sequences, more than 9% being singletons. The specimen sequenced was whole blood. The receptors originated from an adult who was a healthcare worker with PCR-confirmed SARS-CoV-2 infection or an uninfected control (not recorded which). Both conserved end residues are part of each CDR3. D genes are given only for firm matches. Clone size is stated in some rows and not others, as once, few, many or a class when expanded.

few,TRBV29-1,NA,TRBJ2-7,TGCAGCGCCGGCGGTTATGGTTCCTACGAGCAGTACTTC,CSAGGYGSYEQYF
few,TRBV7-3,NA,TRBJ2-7,TGTGCCAGCAGCCGCCCCGGCGGCGAGCAGTACTTC,CASSRPGGEQYF
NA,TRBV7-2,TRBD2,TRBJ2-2,TGTGCCAGCAACAGACTAGCGGTGAACACCGGGGAGCTGTTTTTT,CASNRLAVNTGELFF
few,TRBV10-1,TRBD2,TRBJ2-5,TGCGCCAGCAGTGAGTCTAGTAGCGGGAGCCGGGAGACCCAGTACTTC,CASSESSSGSRETQYF
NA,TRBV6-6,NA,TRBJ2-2,TGTGCCAGCAGTGATGATGGGGAGCTGTTTTTT,CASSDDGELFF
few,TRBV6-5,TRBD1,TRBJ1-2,TGTGCCATCAGCGAGGGGACAGGGAAAGGCTACACCTTC,CAISEGTGKGYTF
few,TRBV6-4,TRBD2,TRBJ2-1,TGTGCCACCAGAAGACTAGCGGGAGACGATGAGCAGTTCTTC,CATRRLAGDDEQFF
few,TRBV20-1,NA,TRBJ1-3,TGCAGTGCTACCCAGGAAGGGTTCTCAAACACCATATATTTT,CSATQEGFSNTIYF
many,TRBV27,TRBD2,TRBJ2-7,TGTGCCAGCAGTTTATCAGCGGGAGTAGAGGAGCAGTACTTC,CASSLSAGVEEQYF
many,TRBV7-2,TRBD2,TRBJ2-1,TGTGCCAGCAGCCCAGGGAGGCGGGAGTCAAATGAGCAGTTCTTC,CASSPGRRESNEQFF
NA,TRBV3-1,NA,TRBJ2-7,TGTGCCAGCAGCCGACCTCTCGCGGGAAGAAGCAACGAGCAGTACTTC,CASSRPLAGRSNEQYF
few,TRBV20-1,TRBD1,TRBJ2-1,TGCAGTGCTAGTCCCCAGGGGGCCTATGAGCAGTTCTTC,CSASPQGAYEQFF
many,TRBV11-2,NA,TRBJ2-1,TGTGCCAGCAGCTTATTACTAGCTTCCTACAATGAGCAGTTCTTC,CASSLLLASYNEQFF
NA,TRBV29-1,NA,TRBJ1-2,TGCAGCGTCGGCGGAGGAGTTTTTTATGGCTACACCTTC,CSVGGGVFYGYTF